This T cell receptor beta chain came from a study of metastatic and nonmetastatic thyroid tumors. General study points: Versus benign nodules, malignant thyroid tumors reportedly had significantly higher TCR beta diversity, in blood and tumor.

This clone was recorded a few times. Antigen unknown. J was trimmed by 2 bases and V by 6 bases; bases with no gene match: 5. Germline-derived CDR1 and CDR2 are MNHEY and SMNVEV (reference sequence). CDR3 size: 14 residues. In the authors' workflow: The study took CDR3 differences across clinicopathological groups and made a distant-metastasis classifier for papillary thyroid cancer from them. TCRdb ran MiXCR on the PCR reads. Here the V and J calls rest on TCRdb's processing, not on the authors' analysis. In the table there are roughly 22,000 clones, around a third of which are singletons. All patients were treatment-naive before thyroid surgery.

The sequence was obtained from a male donor with papillary thyroid cancer or a benign thyroid nodule (not recorded which). Some clones in this sample may be carry-over from other donors' samples. The sequencing input was blood. The chain has TRBV27 and TRBJ1-2; 8 bases match TRBD1. CDR3 nucleotides: TGTGCCAGCAGCTGGAGACAGGGGAACTATGGCTACACCTTC. Its protein is CASSWRQGNYGYTF.